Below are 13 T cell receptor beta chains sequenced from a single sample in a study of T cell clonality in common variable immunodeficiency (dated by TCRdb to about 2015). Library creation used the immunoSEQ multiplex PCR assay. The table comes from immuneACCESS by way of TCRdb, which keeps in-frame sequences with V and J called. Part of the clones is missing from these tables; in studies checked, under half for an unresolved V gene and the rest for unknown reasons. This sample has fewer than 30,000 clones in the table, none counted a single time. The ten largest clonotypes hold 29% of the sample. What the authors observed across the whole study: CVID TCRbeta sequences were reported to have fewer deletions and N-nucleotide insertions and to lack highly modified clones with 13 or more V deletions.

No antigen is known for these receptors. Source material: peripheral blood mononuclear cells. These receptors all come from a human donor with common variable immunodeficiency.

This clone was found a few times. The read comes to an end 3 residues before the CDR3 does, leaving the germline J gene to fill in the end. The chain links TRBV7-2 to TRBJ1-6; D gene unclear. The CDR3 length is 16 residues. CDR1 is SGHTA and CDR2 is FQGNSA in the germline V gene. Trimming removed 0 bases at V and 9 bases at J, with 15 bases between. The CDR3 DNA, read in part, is TGTGCCAGCAGCTTAGCGCTCGGTATACGGGGTTCACCC. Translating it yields CASSLALGIRGSP. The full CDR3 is CASSLALGIRGSPLHF.

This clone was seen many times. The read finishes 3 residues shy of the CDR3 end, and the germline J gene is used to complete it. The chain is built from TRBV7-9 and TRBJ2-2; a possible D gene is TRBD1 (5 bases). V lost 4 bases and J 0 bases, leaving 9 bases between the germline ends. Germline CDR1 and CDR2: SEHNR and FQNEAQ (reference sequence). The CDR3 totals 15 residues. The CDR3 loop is CASSSRAANTGELFF. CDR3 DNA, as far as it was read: TGTGCCAGCAGCTCCAGGGCAGCGAACACCGGGGAG.

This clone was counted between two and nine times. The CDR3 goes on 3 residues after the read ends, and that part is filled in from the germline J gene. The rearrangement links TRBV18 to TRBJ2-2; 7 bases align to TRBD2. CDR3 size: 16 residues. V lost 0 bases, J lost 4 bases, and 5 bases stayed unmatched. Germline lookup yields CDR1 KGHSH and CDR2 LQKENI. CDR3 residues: CASSPPSGEGTGELFF. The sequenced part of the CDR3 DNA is TGTGCCAGCTCACCACCGAGCGGGGAGGGCACCGGGGAG.

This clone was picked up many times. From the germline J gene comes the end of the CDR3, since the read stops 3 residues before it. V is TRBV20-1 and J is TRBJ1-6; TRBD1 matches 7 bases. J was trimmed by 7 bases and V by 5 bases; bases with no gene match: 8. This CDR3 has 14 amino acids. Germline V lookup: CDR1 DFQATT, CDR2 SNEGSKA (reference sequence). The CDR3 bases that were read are TGCAGTGCTTTCGGGACAGTCAGAAATTCACCC. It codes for CSAFGTVRNSP. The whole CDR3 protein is CSAFGTVRNSPLHF.

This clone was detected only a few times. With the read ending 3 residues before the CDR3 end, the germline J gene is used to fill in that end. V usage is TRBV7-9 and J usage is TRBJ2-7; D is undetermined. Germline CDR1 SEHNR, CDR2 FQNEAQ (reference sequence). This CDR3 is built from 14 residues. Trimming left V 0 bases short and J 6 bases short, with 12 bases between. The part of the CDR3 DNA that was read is TGTGCCAGCAGCTTAGCGTCTGAGGTATCCGAG. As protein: CASSLASEVSE. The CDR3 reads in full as CASSLASEVSEQYF.

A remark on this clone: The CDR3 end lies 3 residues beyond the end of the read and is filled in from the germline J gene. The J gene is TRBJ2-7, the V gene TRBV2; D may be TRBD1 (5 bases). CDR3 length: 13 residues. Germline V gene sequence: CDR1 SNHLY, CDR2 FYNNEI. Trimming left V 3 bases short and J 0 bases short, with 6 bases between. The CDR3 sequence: CASSEDISYEQYF. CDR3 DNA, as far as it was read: TGTGCCAGCAGTGAGGACATCTCCTACGAG.

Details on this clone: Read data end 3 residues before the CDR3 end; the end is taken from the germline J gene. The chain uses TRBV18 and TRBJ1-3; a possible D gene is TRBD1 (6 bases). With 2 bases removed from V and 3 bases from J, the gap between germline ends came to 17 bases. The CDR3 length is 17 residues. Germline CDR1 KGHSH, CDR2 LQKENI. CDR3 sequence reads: CASSPVTGTLSGNTIYF. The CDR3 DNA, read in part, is TGTGCCAGCTCACCAGTAACAGGGACCTTGAGTGGAAACACC.

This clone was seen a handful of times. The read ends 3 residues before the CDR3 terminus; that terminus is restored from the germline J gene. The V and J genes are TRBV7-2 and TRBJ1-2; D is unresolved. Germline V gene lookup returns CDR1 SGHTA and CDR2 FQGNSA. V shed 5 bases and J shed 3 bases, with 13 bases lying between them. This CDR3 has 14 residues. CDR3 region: CASSGEGPDYGYTF. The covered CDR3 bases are TGTGCCAGCAGCGGAGAGGGTCCAGACTATGGC.

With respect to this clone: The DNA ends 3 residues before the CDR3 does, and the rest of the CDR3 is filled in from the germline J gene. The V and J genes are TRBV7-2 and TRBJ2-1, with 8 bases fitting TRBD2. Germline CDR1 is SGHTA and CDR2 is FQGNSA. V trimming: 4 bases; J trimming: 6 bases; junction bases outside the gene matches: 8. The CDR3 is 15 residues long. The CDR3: CASSSSGGGSNEQFF. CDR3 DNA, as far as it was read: TGTGCCAGCAGCTCCAGCGGGGGCGGAAGCAATGAG. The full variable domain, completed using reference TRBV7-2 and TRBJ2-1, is GAGVSQSPSNKVTEKGKDVELRCDPISGHTALYWYRQSLGQGLEFLIYFQGNSAPDKSGLPSDRFSAERTGGSVSTLTIQRTQQEDSAVYLCASSSSGGGSNEQFFGPGTRLTVL.

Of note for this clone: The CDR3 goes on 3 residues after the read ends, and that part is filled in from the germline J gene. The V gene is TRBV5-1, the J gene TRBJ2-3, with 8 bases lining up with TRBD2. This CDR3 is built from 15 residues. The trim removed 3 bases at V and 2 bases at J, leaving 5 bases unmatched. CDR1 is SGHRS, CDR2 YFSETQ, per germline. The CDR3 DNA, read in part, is TGCGCCAGCAGCTGGGGCGGGGGGTACACAGATACG. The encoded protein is CASSWGGGYTDT. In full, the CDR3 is CASSWGGGYTDTQYF.

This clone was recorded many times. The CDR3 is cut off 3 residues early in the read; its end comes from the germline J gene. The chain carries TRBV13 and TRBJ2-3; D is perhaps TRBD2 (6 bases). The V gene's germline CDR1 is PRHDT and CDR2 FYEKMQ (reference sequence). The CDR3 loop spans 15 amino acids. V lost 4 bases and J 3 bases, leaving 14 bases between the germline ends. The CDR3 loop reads CASSYRGGGTDTQYF. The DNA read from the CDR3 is TGTGCCAGCAGCTATAGGGGCGGAGGGACAGATACG.

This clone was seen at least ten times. The CDR3 DNA, read in part, is TGTGCCACCCGGACAGGGGGGGGAAACTATGGC. Translating it yields CATRTGGGNYG. In full, the CDR3 reads CATRTGGGNYGYTF. The chain has TRBV6-2 or TRBV6-3 and TRBJ1-2; 10 nucleotides align to TRBD1. The read falls 3 residues short of the CDR3 end, and the missing part is taken from the germline J gene. The CDR3 covers 14 residues. Losses at the gene ends were 10 bases for V and 2 bases for J; bases not matched to a gene: 7. In germline, CDR1 is MNHEY, CDR2 SVGEGT.

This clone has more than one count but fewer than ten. Incomplete CDR3 DNA: TGTGCCAGCTGTACAGGGGACGAGACC. Translated: CASCTGDET. The complete CDR3 protein is CASCTGDETQYF. The chain has TRBV6-4 and TRBJ2-5, with 7 bases fitting TRBD1. The read terminates 3 residues before the CDR3 end, so the remaining end is supplied by the germline J gene. V was pared by 8 bases and J by 5 bases, with 5 bases of the junction left unmatched. The CDR3 runs to 12 residues. Germline V gene data show CDR1 as MRHNA and CDR2 as SNTAGT.